This T cell receptor (beta chain) was recorded in a study of cytotoxic CD8 clonotypes in ibrutinib-treated CLL. Assay used: immunoSEQ multiplex PCR; TCRdb lists only in-frame clones, some missing. The sample includes over 250,000 clones, roughly four fifths of them seen just once. The CDR3 is 15 residues long. Looked up from germline, CDR1 is SGHRS and CDR2 is YFSETQ. The junction had 10 bases not matched to a gene; V was cut back by 4 bases and J by 3 bases. Around 2 micrograms of genomic DNA from cryopreserved PBMCs went into TCR beta libraries. This sample comprised PBMCs, obtained at disease progression, from a patient treated with ibrutinib. This chain joins TRBV5-1 and TRBJ2-7; 7 nucleotides align to TRBD2. This TCR was sampled from a human donor with chronic lymphocytic leukemia. The CDR3 nucleotides are TGCGCCAGCAGCATCGGGCCGCCGGGGGGCTACGAGCAGTACTTC. This translates into CASSIGPPGGYEQYF.